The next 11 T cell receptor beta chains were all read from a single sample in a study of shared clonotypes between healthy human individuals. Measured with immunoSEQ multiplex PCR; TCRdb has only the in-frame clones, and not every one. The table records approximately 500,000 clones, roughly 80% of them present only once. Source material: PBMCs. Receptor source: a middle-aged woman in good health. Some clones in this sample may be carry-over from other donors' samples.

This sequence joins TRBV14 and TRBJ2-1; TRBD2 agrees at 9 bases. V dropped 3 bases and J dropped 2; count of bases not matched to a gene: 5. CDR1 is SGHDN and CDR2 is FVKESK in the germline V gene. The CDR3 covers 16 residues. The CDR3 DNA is TGTGCCAGCAGCCAGTCCGCGGGAGGGCCCTACAATGAGCAGTTCTTC. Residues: CASSQSAGGPYNEQFF.

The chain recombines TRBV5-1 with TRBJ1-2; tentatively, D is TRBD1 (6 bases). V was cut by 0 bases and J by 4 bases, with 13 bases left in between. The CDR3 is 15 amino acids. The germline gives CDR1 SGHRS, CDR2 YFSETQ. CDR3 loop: CASSLGGQASYGYTF. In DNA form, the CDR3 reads TGCGCCAGCAGCTTGGGGGGACAAGCATCCTATGGCTACACCTTC. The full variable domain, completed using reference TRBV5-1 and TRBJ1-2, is KAGVTQTPRYLIKTRGQQVTLSCSPISGHRSVSWYQQTPGQGLQFLFEYFSETQRNKGNFPGRFSGRQFSNSRSEMNVSTLELGDSALYLCASSLGGQASYGYTFGSGTRLTVV.

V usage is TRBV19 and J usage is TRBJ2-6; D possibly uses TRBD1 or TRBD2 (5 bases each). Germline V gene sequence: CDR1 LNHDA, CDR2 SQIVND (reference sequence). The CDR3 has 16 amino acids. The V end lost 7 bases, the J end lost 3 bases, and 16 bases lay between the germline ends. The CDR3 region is CASTTTGAGGANVLTF. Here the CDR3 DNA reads TGTGCCAGTACCACAACCGGGGCAGGTGGGGCCAACGTCCTGACTTTC.

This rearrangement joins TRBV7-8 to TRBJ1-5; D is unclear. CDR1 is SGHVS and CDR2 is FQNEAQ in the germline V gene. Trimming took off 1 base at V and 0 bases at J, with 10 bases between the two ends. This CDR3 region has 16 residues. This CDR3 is CASSLGRPDSNQPQHF. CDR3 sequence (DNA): TGTGCCAGCAGCTTAGGTCGACCCGATAGCAATCAGCCCCAGCATTTT.

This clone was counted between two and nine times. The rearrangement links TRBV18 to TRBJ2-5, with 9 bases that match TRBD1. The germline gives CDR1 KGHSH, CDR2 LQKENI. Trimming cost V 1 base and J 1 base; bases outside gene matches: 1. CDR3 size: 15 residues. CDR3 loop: CASSPRDRAQETQYF. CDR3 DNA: TGTGCCAGCTCACCACGGGACAGGGCCCAAGAGACCCAGTACTTC.

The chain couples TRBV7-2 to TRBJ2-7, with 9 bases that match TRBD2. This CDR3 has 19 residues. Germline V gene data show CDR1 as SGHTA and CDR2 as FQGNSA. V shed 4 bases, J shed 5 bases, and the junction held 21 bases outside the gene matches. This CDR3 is CASSYLPPPVAGDENEQYF. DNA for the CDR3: TGTGCCAGCAGCTATCTCCCCCCTCCTGTAGCGGGAGACGAAAACGAGCAGTACTTC.

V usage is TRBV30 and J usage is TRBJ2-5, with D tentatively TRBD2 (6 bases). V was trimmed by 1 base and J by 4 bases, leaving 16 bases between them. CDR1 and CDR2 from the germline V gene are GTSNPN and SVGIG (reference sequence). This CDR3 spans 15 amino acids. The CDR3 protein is CAWSGPSVGRETQYF. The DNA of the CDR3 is TGTGCCTGGAGTGGGCCTAGCGTGGGACGAGAGACCCAGTACTTC.

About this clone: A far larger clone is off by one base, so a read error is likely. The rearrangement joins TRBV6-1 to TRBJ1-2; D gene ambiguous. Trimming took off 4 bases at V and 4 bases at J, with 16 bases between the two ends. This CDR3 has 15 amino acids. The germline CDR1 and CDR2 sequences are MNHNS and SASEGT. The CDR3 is CASSGGGRSFYGYTF. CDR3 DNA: TGTGCCAGCAGTGGAGGAGGACGGTCTTTCTATGGCTACACCTTC.

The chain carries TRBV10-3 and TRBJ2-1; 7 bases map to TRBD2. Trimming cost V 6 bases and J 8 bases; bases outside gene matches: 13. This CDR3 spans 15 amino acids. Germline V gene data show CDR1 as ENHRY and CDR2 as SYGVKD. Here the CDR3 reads CAIRPPGGSADEQFF. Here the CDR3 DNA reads TGTGCCATCAGGCCACCCGGCGGGAGCGCGGATGAGCAGTTCTTC.

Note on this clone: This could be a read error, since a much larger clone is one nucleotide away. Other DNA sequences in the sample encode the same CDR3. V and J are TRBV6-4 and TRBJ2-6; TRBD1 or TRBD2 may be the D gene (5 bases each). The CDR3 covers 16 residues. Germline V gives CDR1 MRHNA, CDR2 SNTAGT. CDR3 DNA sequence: TGTGCCAGCAGTGACCCCCTAGCAGACGGGGCTAACGTCCTGACTTTC. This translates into CASSDPLADGANVLTF.

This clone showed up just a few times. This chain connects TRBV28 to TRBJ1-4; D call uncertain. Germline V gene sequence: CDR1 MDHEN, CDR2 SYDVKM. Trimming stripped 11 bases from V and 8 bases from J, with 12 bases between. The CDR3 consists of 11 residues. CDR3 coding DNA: TGTGCCGCGGGAAGAGGGGAAAAACTGTTTTTT. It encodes CAAGRGEKLFF. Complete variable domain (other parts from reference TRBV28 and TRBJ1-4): DVKVTQSSRYLVKRTGEKVFLECVQDMDHENMFWYRQDPGLGLRLIYFSYDVKMKEKGDIPEGYSVSREKKERFSLILESASTNQTSMYLCAAGRGEKLFFGSGTQLSVL.